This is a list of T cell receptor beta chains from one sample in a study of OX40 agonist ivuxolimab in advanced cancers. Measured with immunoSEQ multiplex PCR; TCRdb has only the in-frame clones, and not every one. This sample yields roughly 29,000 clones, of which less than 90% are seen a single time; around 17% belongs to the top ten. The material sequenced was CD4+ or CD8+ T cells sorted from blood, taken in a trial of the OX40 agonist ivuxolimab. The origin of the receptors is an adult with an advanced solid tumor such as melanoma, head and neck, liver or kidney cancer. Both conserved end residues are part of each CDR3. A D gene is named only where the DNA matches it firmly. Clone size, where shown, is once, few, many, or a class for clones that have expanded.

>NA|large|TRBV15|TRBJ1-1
TGTGCCACCAGCAGAGAGCGAGCTTTCTTT
CATSRERAFF
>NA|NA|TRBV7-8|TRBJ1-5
TGTGCCAGCAGCCCTTGGACCCTATATAGCAATCAGCCCCAGCATTTT
CASSPWTLYSNQPQHF
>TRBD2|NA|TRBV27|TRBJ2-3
TGTGCCAGCAGTCCAATAGCGGGGAGCACAGATACGCAGTATTTT
CASSPIAGSTDTQYF
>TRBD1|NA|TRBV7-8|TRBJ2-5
TGTGCCAGCAGCCCGAGTAGGGACAGGGAGACCCAGTACTTC
CASSPSRDRETQYF
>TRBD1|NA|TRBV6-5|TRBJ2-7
TGTGCCAGCAGTTACTCGGGGACAGGGTCCTACGAGCAGTACTTC
CASSYSGTGSYEQYF
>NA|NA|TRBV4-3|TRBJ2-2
TGCGCCAGCAGCCAAGAGGGTACAGGACTACTCACCGGGGAGCTGTTTTTT
CASSQEGTGLLTGELFF
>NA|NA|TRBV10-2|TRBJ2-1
TGCGCCAGCAGTGGGCCAGCAATGAATGAGCAGTTCTTC
CASSGPAMNEQFF
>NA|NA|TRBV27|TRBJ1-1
TGTGCCAGCAGTTTAACGCTGTGGAACACTGAAGCTTTCTTT
CASSLTLWNTEAFF
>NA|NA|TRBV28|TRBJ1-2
TGTGCCAGCAGTTTACCTTCTTGGGGCCCTGTATGGTACGGCTACACCTTC
CASSLPSWGPVWYGYTF
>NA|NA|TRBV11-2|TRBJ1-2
TGTGCCAGCAGCGGGGGAAACTATGGCTACACCTTC
CASSGGNYGYTF
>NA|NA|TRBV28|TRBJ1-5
TGTGCCAGCAGCCGACAGGCCAGCAATCAGCCCCAGCATTTT
CASSRQASNQPQHF
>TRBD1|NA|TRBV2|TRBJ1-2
TGTGCCAGCAGTGAGGGACAGGGGCGTCAGAAAGGCTACACCTTC
CASSEGQGRQKGYTF
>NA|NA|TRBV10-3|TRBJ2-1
TGTGCCATCAATCCAGGGCAGGGGCCCTACAATGAGCAGTTCTTC
CAINPGQGPYNEQFF
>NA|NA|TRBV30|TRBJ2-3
TGTGCCTGGGCCTTCGGGGGTCGGACAGATACGCAGTATTTT
CAWAFGGRTDTQYF
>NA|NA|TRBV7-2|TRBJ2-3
TGTGCCAGCAGCTCCGTTCCGGCGGGAGATACGCAGTATTTT
CASSSVPAGDTQYF
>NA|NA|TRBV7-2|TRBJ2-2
TGTGCCAGCAGCTTAGCCCCGACAAACACCGGGGAGCTGTTTTTT
CASSLAPTNTGELFF
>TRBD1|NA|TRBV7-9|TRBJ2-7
TGTGCCAGCAGCCTGGGACAGTTCTACGAGCAGTACTTC
CASSLGQFYEQYF
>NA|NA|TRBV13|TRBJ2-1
TGTGCCAGCAGCTTACCCCGACAGGATCCTACTATGGGCAATGAGCAGTTCTTC
CASSLPRQDPTMGNEQFF
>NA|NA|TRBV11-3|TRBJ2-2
TGTGCCAGCAGCGGGAGACTGGGGAACACCGGGGAGCTGTTTTTT
CASSGRLGNTGELFF
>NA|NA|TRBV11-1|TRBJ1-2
TGTGCCAGCAGCTTAGGACTGAACTATGGCTACACCTTC
CASSLGLNYGYTF